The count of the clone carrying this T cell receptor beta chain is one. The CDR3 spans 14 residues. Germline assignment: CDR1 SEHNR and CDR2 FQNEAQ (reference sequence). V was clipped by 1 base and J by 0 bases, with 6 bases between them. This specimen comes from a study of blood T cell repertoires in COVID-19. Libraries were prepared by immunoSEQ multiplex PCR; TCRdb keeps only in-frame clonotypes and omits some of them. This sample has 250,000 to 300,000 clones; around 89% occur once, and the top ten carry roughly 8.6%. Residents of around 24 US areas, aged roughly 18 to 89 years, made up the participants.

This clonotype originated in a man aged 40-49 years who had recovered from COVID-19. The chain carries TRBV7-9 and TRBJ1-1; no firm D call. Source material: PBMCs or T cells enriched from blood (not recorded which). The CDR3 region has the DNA TGTGCCAGCAGCTTAGTGGGCGTGAACACTGAAGCTTTCTTT. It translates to CASSLVGVNTEAFF.